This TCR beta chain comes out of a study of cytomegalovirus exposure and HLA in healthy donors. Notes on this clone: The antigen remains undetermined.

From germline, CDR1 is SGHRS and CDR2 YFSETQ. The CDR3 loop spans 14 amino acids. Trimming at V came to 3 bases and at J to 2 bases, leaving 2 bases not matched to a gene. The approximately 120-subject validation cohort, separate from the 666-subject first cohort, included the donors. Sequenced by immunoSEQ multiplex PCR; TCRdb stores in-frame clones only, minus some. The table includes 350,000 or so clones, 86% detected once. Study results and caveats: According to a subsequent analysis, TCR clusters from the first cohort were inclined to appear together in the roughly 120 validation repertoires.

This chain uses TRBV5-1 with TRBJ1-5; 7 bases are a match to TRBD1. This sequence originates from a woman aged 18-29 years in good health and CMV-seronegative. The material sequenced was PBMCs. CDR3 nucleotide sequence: TGCGCCAGCAGCTCCCAGGGGGGCAATCAGCCCCAGCATTTT. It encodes CASSSQGGNQPQHF.